What follows is one T cell receptor (beta chain) and its context. Naive CD8 cells, CD45RO-negative and positively selected for CCR7, excluded terminally differentiated effector memory CD45RA+ cells. CDR1 and CDR2 from the germline V gene are SGHDT and YYEEEE. CDR3 size: 13 residues. The germline V and J ends were trimmed by 7 bases and 5 bases, with 14 bases remaining between them. Data came from immunoSEQ multiplex PCR; TCRdb stores just in-frame clones and leaves some out. Of approximately 650,000 clones detected, about 95% appear once; the ten largest clones hold less than 0.13%. This entry comes from a study of shared clonotypes between healthy human individuals.

This clonotype originated in a woman in her thirties in good health. The chain links TRBV5-6 to TRBJ2-3; D call uncertain. The specimen sequenced was naive CD8+ T cells sorted from blood. The CDR3 bases are TGTGCCAGCTCGGTGCGCTGGGGAGATACGCAGTATTTT. Translating gives CASSVRWGDTQYF.